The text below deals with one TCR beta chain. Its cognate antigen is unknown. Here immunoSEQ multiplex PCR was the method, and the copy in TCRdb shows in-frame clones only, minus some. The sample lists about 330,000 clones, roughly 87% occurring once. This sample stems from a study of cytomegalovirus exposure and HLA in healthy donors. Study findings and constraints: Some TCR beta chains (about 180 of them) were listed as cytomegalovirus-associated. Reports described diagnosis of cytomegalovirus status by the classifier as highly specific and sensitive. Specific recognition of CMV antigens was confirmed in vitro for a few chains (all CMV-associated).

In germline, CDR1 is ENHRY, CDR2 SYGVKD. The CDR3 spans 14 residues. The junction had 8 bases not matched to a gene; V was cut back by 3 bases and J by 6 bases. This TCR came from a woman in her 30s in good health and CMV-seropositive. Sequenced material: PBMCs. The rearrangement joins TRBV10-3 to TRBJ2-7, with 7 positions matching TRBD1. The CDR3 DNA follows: TGTGCCATCAGTGACTCGCGACAGGGTGGCGAGCAGTACTTC. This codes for CAISDSRQGGEQYF.